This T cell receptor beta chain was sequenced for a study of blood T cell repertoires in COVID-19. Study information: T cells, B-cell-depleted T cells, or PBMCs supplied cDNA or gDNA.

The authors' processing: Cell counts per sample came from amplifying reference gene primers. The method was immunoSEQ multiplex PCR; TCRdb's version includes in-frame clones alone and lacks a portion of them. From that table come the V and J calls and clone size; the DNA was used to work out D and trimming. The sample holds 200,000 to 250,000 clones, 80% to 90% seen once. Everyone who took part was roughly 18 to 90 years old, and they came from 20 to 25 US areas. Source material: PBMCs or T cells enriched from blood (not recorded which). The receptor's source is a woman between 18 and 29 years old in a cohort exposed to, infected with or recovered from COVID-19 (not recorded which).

CDR3 coding DNA: TGTGCCAGCTCCTCCGGGAACCTAGCGGGAGGGCTTAGCTCCTACAATGAGCAGTTCTTC. It yields the protein CASSSGNLAGGLSSYNEQFF. The V call is TRBV11-3, the J call TRBJ2-1, with TRBD2 identical over 12 bases. CDR3 size: 20 residues. The junction had 17 bases not matched to a gene; V was cut back by 8 bases and J by 0 bases. Looked up from germline, CDR1 is SGHNT and CDR2 is YENEEA.